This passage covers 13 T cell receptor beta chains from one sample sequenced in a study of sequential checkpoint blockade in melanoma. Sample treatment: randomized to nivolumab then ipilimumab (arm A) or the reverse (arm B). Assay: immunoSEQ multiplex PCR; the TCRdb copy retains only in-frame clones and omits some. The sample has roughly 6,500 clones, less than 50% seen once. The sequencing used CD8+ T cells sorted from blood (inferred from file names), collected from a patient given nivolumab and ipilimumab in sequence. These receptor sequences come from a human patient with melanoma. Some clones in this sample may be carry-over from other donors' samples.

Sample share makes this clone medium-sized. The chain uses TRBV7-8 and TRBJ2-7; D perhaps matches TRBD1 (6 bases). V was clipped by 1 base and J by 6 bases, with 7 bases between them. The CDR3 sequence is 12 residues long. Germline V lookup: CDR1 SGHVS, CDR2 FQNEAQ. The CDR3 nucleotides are TGTGCCAGCAGCTTAGGGACAGCCGAGCAGTACTTC. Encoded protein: CASSLGTAEQYF.

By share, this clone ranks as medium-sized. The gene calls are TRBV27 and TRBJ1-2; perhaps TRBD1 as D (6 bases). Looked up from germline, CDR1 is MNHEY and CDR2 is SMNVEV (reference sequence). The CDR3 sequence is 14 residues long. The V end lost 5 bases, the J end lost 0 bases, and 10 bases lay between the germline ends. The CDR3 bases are TGTGCCAGCAGTGTACAGGGAGCTAACTATGGCTACACCTTC. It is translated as CASSVQGANYGYTF.

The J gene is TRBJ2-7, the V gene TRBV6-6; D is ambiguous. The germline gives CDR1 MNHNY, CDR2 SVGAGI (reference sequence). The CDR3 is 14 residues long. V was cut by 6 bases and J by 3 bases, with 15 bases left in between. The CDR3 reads CASRQNARNYEQYF. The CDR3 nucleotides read TGTGCCAGCAGGCAAAACGCTAGGAACTACGAGCAGTACTTC.

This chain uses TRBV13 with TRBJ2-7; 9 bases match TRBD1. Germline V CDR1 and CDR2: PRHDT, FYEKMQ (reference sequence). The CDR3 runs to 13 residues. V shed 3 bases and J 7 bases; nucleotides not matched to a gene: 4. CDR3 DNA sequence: TGTGCCAGCAGCTTGGGACAGGGATGGGAGCAGTACTTC. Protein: CASSLGQGWEQYF.

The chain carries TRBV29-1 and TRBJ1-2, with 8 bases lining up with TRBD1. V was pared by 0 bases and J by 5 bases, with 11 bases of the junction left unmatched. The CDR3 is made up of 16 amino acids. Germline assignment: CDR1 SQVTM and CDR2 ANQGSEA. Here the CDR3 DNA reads TGCAGCGTTGAAGATTACGGACAGGGTTACCGGTATGGCTACACCTTC. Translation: CSVEDYGQGYRYGYTF.

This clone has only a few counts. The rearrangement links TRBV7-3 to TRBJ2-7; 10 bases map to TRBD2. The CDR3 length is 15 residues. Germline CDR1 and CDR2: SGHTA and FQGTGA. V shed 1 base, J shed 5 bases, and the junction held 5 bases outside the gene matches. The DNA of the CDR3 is TGTGCCAGCAGCTTAAAGGGTAGCGGGGGGCACGAGCAGTACTTC. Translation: CASSLKGSGGHEQYF.

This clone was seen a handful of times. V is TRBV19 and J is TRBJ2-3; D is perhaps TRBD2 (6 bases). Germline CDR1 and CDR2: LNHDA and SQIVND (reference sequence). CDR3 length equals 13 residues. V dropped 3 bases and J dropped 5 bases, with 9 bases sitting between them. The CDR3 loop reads CASSIGSGDTQYF. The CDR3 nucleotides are TGTGCCAGTAGTATTGGTAGCGGAGATACGCAGTATTTT.

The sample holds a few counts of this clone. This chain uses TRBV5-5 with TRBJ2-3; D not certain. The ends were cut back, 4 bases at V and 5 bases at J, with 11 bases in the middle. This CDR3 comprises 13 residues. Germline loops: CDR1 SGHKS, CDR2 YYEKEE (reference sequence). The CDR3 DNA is TGTGCCAGCAGCCAAGAGAATCAAGATACGCAGTATTTT. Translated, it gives CASSQENQDTQYF.

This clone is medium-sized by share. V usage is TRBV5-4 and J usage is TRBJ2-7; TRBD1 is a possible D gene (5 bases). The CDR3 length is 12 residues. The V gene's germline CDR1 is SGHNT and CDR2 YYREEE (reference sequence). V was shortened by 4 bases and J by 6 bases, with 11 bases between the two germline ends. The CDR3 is CASSVVGVEQYF. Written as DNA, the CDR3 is TGTGCCAGCAGCGTAGTAGGGGTCGAGCAGTACTTC.

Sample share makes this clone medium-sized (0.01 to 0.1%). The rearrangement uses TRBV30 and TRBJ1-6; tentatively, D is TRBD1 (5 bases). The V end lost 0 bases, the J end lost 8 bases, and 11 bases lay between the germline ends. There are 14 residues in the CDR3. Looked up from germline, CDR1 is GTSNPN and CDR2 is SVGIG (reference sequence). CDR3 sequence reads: CAWSVEEGYSPLHF. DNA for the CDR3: TGTGCCTGGAGTGTAGAGGAGGGGTATTCACCCCTCCACTTT.

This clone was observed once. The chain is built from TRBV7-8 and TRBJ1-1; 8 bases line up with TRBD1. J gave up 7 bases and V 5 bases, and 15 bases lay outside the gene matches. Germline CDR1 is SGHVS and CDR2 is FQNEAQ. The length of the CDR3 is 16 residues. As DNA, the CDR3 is TGTGCCAGCAGCCCCTGGACAGGGCTTAGGGCGGTTGAAGCTTTCTTT. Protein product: CASSPWTGLRAVEAFF. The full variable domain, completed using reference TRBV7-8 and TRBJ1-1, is GAGVSQSPRYKVAKRGQDVALRCDPISGHVSLFWYQQALGQGPEFLTYFQNEAQLDKSGLPSDRFFAERPEGSVSTLKIQRTQQEDSAVYLCASSPWTGLRAVEAFFGQGTRLTVV.

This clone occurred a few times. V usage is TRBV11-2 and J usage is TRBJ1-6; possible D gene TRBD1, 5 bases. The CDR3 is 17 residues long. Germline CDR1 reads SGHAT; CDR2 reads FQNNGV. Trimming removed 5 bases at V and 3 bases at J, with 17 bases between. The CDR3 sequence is CASSQRGEGLYNSPLHF. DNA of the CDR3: TGTGCCAGCAGCCAGCGGGGGGAGGGACTCTATAATTCACCCCTCCACTTT.

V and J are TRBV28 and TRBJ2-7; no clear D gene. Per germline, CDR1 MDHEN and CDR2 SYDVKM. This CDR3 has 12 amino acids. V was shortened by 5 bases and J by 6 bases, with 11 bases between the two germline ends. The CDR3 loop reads CASSTHRPEQYF. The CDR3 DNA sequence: TGTGCCAGCAGTACACACAGACCCGAGCAGTACTTC.